The rows below give T cell receptor beta chains drawn from one sample of a study of blood T cell repertoires in COVID-19. Measured with immunoSEQ multiplex PCR; TCRdb has only the in-frame clones, and not every one. The repertoire consists of more than 110,000 clones, with roughly 84% occurring once and the leading ten covering around 45%. Sequenced input: peripheral blood. The source is a human donor in a cohort sampled during active COVID-19. Both conserved end residues are trimmed from each CDR3. The order of the fields is J gene, clone size, V gene, CDR3 protein. Size values are once, few and many counts, or a class for expanded clones, and some rows have none.

TRBJ2-5,NA,TRBV30,AWSFGGVRETQY
TRBJ1-5,once,TRBV6-5,ASSAGVPQPQH
TRBJ2-2,NA,TRBV7-9,ASSLLAGRTGELF
TRBJ2-3,NA,TRBV24-1,ATSDLMAGRDTDTQY
TRBJ2-5,once,TRBV7-9,ASSLRTGEGETQY
TRBJ1-2,NA,TRBV27,ASSFFSGGRNYGYT
TRBJ1-1,few,TRBV10-3,AISGSQGVTEAF
TRBJ2-3,NA,TRBV15,ATSTGFGTDTQY
TRBJ2-1,NA,TRBV29-1,SGAGAGDNEQF
TRBJ2-1,NA,TRBV3-1/TRBV3-2,ASSQDRGGDYNEQF
TRBJ2-5,NA,TRBV7-2,ASSSPLFGLGEETQY
TRBJ2-1,NA,TRBV6-1,ASSEGQGYNEQF
TRBJ2-1,NA,TRBV4-1,ASSPAVAGANEQF
TRBJ1-2,NA,TRBV11-3,ASGGNYGYT
TRBJ2-3,NA,TRBV5-4,ASSRFGTSGIASTDTQY
TRBJ2-3,NA,TRBV29-1,SLSLGGLTDTQY
TRBJ1-1,NA,TRBV19,ASSETGTEAF
TRBJ2-4,NA,TRBV18,ASSSLAKNIQY
TRBJ1-2,once,TRBV25-1,ASSGAPGTGGGGYT
TRBJ1-1,NA,TRBV12-3/TRBV12-4,ASSYRVMSEAF
TRBJ1-1,NA,TRBV7-9,ASSYPGTGNTEAF
TRBJ2-2,NA,TRBV5-1,ASSLGTGNTGELF
TRBJ1-5,NA,TRBV19,ASSPRSVFQPQH
TRBJ1-5,NA,TRBV7-2,ASSLSRGGNQPQH
TRBJ2-5,NA,TRBV28,ASGTGGAETQY
TRBJ2-5,NA,TRBV10-3,AISERLIGGQETQY
TRBJ1-2,NA,TRBV7-2,ASSSAGNSGYT
TRBJ1-5,NA,TRBV5-8,ASTPGFSNQPQH
TRBJ2-7,NA,TRBV7-2,ASSFRGQGYEQY
TRBJ1-5,NA,TRBV18,ASSPDAGQPQH
TRBJ1-2,NA,TRBV3-1/TRBV3-2,ASSHPDRANYGYT
TRBJ2-2,few,TRBV19,ASSIAVNTGELF
TRBJ1-4,NA,TRBV24-1,ATSDPDRPEKLF
TRBJ1-1,NA,TRBV5-1,ASSLRDRNTEAF
TRBJ1-1,NA,TRBV5-1,ASRGTGENTEAF
TRBJ2-1,NA,TRBV5-6,ASSFALRNEQF
TRBJ2-3,NA,TRBV5-1,ASSLRVAGPDTQY
TRBJ2-6,NA,TRBV5-1,ASSLVAGSGANVLT
TRBJ2-3,NA,TRBV7-9,ASSLPDRVPDTQY
TRBJ2-1,medium-sized,TRBV7-9,ASSSARYNEQF
TRBJ1-4,NA,TRBV6-5,ASGRANEKLF
TRBJ2-2,NA,TRBV5-4,ASSYNNMNTGELF